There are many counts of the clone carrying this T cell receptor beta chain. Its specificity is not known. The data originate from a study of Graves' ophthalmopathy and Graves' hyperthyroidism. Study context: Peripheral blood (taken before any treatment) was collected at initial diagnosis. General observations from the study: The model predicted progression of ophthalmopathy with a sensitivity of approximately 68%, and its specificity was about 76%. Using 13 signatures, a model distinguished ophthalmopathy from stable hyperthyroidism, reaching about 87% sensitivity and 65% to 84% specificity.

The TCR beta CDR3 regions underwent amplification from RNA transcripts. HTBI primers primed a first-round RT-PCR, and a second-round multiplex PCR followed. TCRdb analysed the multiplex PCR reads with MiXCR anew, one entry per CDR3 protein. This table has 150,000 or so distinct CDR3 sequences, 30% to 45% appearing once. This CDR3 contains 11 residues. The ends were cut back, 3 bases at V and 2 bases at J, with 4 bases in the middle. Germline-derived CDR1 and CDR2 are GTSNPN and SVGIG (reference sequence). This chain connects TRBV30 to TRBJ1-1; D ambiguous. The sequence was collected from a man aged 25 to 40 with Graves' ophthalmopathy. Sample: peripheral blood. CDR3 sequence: CAWRSNTEAFF. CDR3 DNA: TGTGCCTGGAGAAGCAACACTGAAGCTTTCTTT.